The 9 T cell receptor beta chains presented below share a single source sample, sequenced in a study of T cell repertoires in cytomegalovirus infection. From the reads, TCRdb called clonotypes with MiXCR, one entry per CDR3 protein. The sample has 250,000 or so distinct CDR3 sequences, approximately 15% seen once; the top ten hold around 47%. The sample was CD8+ T cells from PBMCs. Every receptor here comes from a human donor in good health (CMV status not recorded). Some clones in this sample may be carry-over from other donors' samples.

Comment on this clonotype: Just one base apart from a much larger clone, this may be a read error. The CDR3 DNA sequence: TGCAGTGCTACAGGACTAGCGGAAACCTACGAGCGGTACTTC. This gives the protein CSATGLAETYERYF. The V and J genes are TRBV20-1 and TRBJ2-7; TRBD2 matches at 10 bases. CDR1 and CDR2 from the germline V gene are DFQATT and SNEGSKA (reference sequence). The length of the CDR3 is 14 residues.

This clonotype was found a few times. The CDR3 loop is CASSYRVAYEQYF. CDR3 DNA: TGTGCCAGCAGTTACAGGGTAGCCTACGAGCAGTACTTC. The J gene is TRBJ2-7, the V gene TRBV2, with a possible D match to TRBD1 (6 bases). The CDR3 loop spans 13 amino acids. Germline lookup yields CDR1 SNHLY and CDR2 FYNNEI. Trimming took 5 bases from V and 2 from J, leaving 10 bases between them.

This clonotype appeared a few times. The chain employs TRBV18 and TRBJ1-4; D gene ambiguous. Germline loops: CDR1 KGHSH, CDR2 LQKENI. The V gene lost 2 bases and the J gene lost 5 bases, with 6 bases spanning the gap. The CDR3 has 13 residues. CDR3 DNA sequence: TGTGCCAGCTCACCAGGGGAGAATGAAAAACTGTTTTTT. It encodes CASSPGENEKLFF.

The V gene is TRBV28, the J gene TRBJ2-5; D is uncertain. Germline values: CDR1 MDHEN, CDR2 SYDVKM. The CDR3 loop spans 13 amino acids. V dropped 6 bases and J dropped 1 base, with 9 bases sitting between them. CDR3 loop: CASRVGPQETQYF. For the CDR3, the DNA is TGTGCCAGCAGGGTGGGTCCCCAAGAGACCCAGTACTTC.

A few counts support this clonotype. This chain connects TRBV6-1 to TRBJ2-3; unclear D gene. Germline CDR1 reads MNHNS; CDR2 reads SASEGT. With 7 bases removed from V and 2 bases from J, the gap between germline ends came to 13 bases. The CDR3 is 14 residues long. CDR3 sequence: CASIVDHNTDTQYF. As DNA, the CDR3 is TGTGCCAGCATAGTCGACCACAACACAGATACGCAGTATTTT.

In its sample, this clonotype was seen a few times. The chain joins TRBV19 to TRBJ2-7, with D tentatively TRBD1 or TRBD2 (5 bases each). In germline, CDR1 is LNHDA, CDR2 SQIVND (reference sequence). This CDR3 contains 13 residues. V shed 1 base and J shed 6 bases, with 10 bases lying between them. In nucleotides, the CDR3 is TGTGCCAGTAGTATAGCGTCAGGGACCGAGCAGTACTTC. This gives the protein CASSIASGTEQYF.

This clonotype was found many times. As DNA, the CDR3 is TGTGCCAGCAGCCTCCCCGGGGACTATGGCTACACCTTC. As protein: CASSLPGDYGYTF. The gene calls are TRBV12-3 or TRBV12-4 and TRBJ1-2; no clear D gene. The CDR3 totals 13 residues. Trimming removed 6 bases from V and 3 bases from J, with 11 bases in between.

CDR3 bases: TGCAGCGTTGATCAGGGGGACTACGAGCAGTACTTC. It encodes CSVDQGDYEQYF. The chain joins TRBV29-1 to TRBJ2-7; TRBD1 matches 7 bases. There are 12 residues in the CDR3. CDR1 and CDR2 from the germline V gene are SQVTM and ANQGSEA. V shed 3 bases, J shed 3 bases, and the junction held 2 bases outside the gene matches.

The chain is built from TRBV4-1 and TRBJ2-3, with 13 positions matching TRBD2. The CDR3 consists of 17 residues. Germline V gives CDR1 MGHRA, CDR2 YSYEKL. The J segment lost 3 bases and the V segment lost 4 bases, leaving 7 bases of the junction unmatched. CDR3 region: CASSPQPTSGGTDTQYF. As DNA, the CDR3 is TGCGCCAGCAGCCCTCAACCGACTAGCGGGGGGACAGATACGCAGTATTTT.